This TCR beta chain was sequenced for a study of cytomegalovirus exposure and HLA in healthy donors. General study points: Most TCR beta V segments were productive about 87% or about 30% of the time in an earlier analysis. Within the data, a cluster of highly shared sequence variants was likely a sequencing artifact.

The PCR employed 60 Vbeta primers together with 13 Jbeta primers. Some clones are missing from TCRdb's copy, which holds only in-frame ones; the method was immunoSEQ multiplex PCR. The sample includes approximately 180,000 clones, 77% seen only once; the top ten take roughly 3.6%. Germline CDR1 is MRHNA and CDR2 is SNTAGT. The trim removed 4 bases at V and 4 bases at J, leaving 11 bases unmatched. The CDR3 length is 18 residues. This clone was detected only a few times. Antigen unknown. The sequencing sample was made of PBMCs. The gene calls are TRBV6-4 and TRBJ2-1; TRBD2 matches 12 bases. The clonotype originates from a woman aged 55-70 years in good health and CMV-seropositive. DNA of the CDR3: TGTGCCAGCAGTGCGAACCCTACGGGACTAGCGGGTTACAATGAGCAGTTCTTC. Encoded protein: CASSANPTGLAGYNEQFF.